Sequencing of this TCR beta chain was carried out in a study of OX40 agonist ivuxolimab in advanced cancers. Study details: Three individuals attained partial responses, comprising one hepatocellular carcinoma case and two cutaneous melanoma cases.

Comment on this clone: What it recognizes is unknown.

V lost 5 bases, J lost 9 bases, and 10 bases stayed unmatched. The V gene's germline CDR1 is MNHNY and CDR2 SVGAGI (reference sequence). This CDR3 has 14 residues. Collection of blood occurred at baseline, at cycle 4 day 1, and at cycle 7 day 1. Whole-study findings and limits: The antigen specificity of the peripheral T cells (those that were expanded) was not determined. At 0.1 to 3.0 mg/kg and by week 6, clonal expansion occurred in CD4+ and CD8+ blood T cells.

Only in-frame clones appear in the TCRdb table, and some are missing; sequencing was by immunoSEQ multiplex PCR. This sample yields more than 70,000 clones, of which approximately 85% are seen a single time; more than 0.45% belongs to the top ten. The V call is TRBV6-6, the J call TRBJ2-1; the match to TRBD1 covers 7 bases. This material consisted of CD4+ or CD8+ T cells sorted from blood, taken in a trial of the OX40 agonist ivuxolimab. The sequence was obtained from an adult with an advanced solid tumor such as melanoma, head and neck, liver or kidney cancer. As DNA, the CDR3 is TGTGCCAGCAGTCCCACAGGGGCGCGGACTGAGCAGTTCTTC. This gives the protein CASSPTGARTEQFF.